Listed below are T cell receptor beta chains from one sample, sequenced in a study of blood T cell repertoires in COVID-19. Repertoires were generated with immunoSEQ multiplex PCR, while TCRdb's copy carries only in-frame clones and drops some. The data hold under 250,000 clones, with 85% to 90% observed a single time. Sequencing was carried out using PBMCs or T cells enriched from blood (not recorded which). The receptors derive from a man in his forties who had recovered from COVID-19. Each CDR3 is given without its conserved first and last residue. The order of the fields is J gene, V gene, CDR3 length, CDR3 protein.

>TRBJ1-2|TRBV6-1|14
ASSGISDGGIYGYT
>TRBJ1-1|TRBV30|11
AWTAGPYTEAF
>TRBJ1-1|TRBV7-8|13
ASSPAGEGFTEAF
>TRBJ1-5|TRBV7-9|17
ASSLGGTGGFFNNQPQH
>TRBJ2-1|TRBV5-1|11
ASSLGLAGEGF
>TRBJ2-1|TRBV9|10
ASSSEAPEQF
>TRBJ1-3|TRBV10-3|12
AISGQGRGNTIY
>TRBJ2-7|TRBV6-5|10
ALGQGAYEQY
>TRBJ2-1|TRBV29-1|11
SVENSGGDEQF
>TRBJ1-4|TRBV28|13
ASSRTGLTNEKLF
>TRBJ1-6|TRBV6-5|13
ASSRGGLYNSPLH
>TRBJ2-1|TRBV5-8|14
ASSLGGQRIYNEQF
>TRBJ1-4|TRBV27|14
ASSLSGTGGNEKLF
>TRBJ2-7|TRBV3-1/TRBV3-2|13
ASSQELLAEYEQY
>TRBJ1-2|TRBV9|9
ASSANYGYT
>TRBJ1-2|TRBV7-9|12
ASSRDSSNYGYT
>TRBJ2-3|TRBV28|14
ASSSSSGEGTDTQY
>TRBJ1-2|TRBV2|11
ASTGEANYGYT
>TRBJ1-1|TRBV23-1|16
ASSHLMGQPQANTEAF
>TRBJ2-2|TRBV5-1|11
ASTLAGVRELF
>TRBJ2-7|TRBV28|11
ATLKGSTYEQY
>TRBJ1-3|TRBV30|11
AWSKGGDNTIY
>TRBJ2-7|TRBV7-8|13
ASSLAGDTPYEQY
>TRBJ2-7|TRBV10-3|14
ATAGQTSGYPYEQY
>TRBJ1-2|TRBV3-1/TRBV3-2|14
ASSQGDRGRVYGYT
>TRBJ1-1|TRBV28|11
ASSPPQTEEAF
>TRBJ1-2|TRBV12-3/TRBV12-4|11
ASSPRQNYGYT
>TRBJ1-5|TRBV7-9|15
ASSLGKDGRRNQPQH
>TRBJ1-4|TRBV7-9|13
ASSLGAGGGEKLF
>TRBJ1-1|TRBV19|12
ASTRTGGNTEAF
>TRBJ1-1|TRBV7-2|11
ASSLDSRSEAF
>TRBJ2-2|TRBV15|15
ATSRDLGRGKTGELF
>TRBJ1-4|TRBV27|14
ASSLSRDGGTEKLF
>TRBJ2-1|TRBV9|14
ASSPGAGGPGNEQF
>TRBJ2-6|TRBV5-1|14
ASSLGGGAGANVLT
>TRBJ2-7|TRBV4-1|14
ASSQRLAGVSYEQY